One T cell receptor (beta chain) is described in this entry. Its antigen is unknown. The missing CDR3 end, 3 residues past where the read stops, is filled in from the germline J gene. Thawed PBMCs were FACS-sorted into unstimulated CD4+CD25+CD127- regulatory T cells, CD4+CD25- non-regulatory cells, CD4 and CD8 cells. Repertoires were generated with immunoSEQ multiplex PCR, while TCRdb's copy carries only in-frame clones and drops some. This table lists approximately 49,000 clones. The CDR3 is made up of 13 amino acids. From germline, CDR1 is SEHNR and CDR2 FQNEAQ (reference sequence). V was shortened by 5 bases and J by 9 bases, with 14 bases between the two germline ends. These data originate in a study of Tregs in tolerant kidney transplant recipients. At the level of the study: Related graft donors supplied nonmyeloablative bone marrow transplants, and mixed chimerism was transient.

General study results and limits: The most relevant donor-specific Treg TCRbeta repertoire apparently came from expansion with activated donor B cells.

The chain links TRBV7-9 to TRBJ2-1; D unclear. The sequence was collected from a human donor who received a combined kidney and bone marrow transplant. The specimen was CD4+ T cells from blood, collected before the transplant. CDR3: CASSPPSFSEQFF. The sequenced CDR3 bases are TGTGCCAGCAGCCCCCCGTCCTTCAGTGAG.